These 2 T cell receptor beta chains share one sample of origin, sequenced in a study of OX40 agonist ivuxolimab in advanced cancers. Some clones are missing from TCRdb's copy, which holds only in-frame ones; the method was immunoSEQ multiplex PCR. The sample lists about 31,000 clones; roughly nine tenths were seen once. The sequenced sample was CD4+ or CD8+ T cells sorted from blood, obtained in a trial of the OX40 agonist ivuxolimab. The receptors shown here come from an adult with an advanced solid tumor such as melanoma, head and neck, liver or kidney cancer.

The chain employs TRBV9 and TRBJ2-1, with 8 nucleotides matching TRBD2. V dropped 4 bases and J dropped 6; count of bases not matched to a gene: 30. The CDR3 contains 22 residues. The germline V gene encodes CDR1 SGDLS and CDR2 YYNGEE. CDR3 in amino acids: CASSLPGGEGHYLAHDSNEQFF. In nucleotides, the CDR3 is TGTGCCAGCAGCCTTCCCGGGGGGGAGGGACACTACCTGGCTCACGATTCCAATGAGCAGTTCTTC.

The V and J genes are TRBV6-5 and TRBJ2-1, with 9 positions matching TRBD2. CDR3 size: 15 residues. Looked up from germline, CDR1 is MNHEY and CDR2 is SVGAGI. V was clipped by 6 bases and J by 6 bases; unmatched bases: 9. The CDR3 DNA reads as TGTGCCAGCAGATTAGCGGGCGGGGGGGCCAATGAGCAGTTCTTC. Its protein product is CASRLAGGGANEQFF.